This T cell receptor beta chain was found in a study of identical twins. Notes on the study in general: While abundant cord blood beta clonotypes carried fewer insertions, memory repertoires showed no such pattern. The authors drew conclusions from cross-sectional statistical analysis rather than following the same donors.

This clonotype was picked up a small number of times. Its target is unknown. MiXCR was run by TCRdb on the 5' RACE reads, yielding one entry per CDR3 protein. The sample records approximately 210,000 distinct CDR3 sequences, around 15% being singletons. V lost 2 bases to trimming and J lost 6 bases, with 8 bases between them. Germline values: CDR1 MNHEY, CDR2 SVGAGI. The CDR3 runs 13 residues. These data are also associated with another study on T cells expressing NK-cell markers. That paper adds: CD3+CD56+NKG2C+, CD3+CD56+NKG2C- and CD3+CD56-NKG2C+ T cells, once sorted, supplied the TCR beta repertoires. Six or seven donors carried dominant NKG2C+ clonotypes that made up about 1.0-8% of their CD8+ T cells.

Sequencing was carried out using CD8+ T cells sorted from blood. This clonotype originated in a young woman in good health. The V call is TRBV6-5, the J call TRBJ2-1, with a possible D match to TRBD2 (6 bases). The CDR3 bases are TGTGCCAGCAGTTACGGGACTCGCAATGAGCAGTTCTTC. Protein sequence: CASSYGTRNEQFF.